The present T cell receptor beta chain was sequenced within a study of siplizumab effects on memory and regulatory T cells. Each sample had about 100,000 TCR templates assayed. Profiled with immunoSEQ multiplex PCR; TCRdb holds only in-frame clones, not every one. The profile shows about 120,000 clones, over 85% of them singletons. Trimming stripped 7 bases from V and 3 bases from J, with 11 bases between. Germline loops: CDR1 SNHLY, CDR2 FYNNEI. The CDR3 spans 13 residues. Overall study results and limits: Suppression by proliferating Tregs derived from siplizumab cultures was not verified. Siplizumab caused a significant drop in alloreactive sequences traceable to unstimulated CD4+ memory cells.

Concerning this clone itself: No antigen is known for it.

This rearrangement joins TRBV2 to TRBJ2-3; D assignment may be TRBD1 or TRBD2 (6 bases each). This TCR derives from a human donor in good health. Sequenced: non-Treg CD4+ T cells sorted from blood. The DNA of the CDR3 is TGTGCCAGCACTGGAGGGGGGACAGATACGCAGTATTTT. Translating it yields CASTGGGTDTQYF. Based on the CDR3 plus reference TRBV2 and TRBJ2-3, the full variable domain is EPEVTQTPSHQVTQMGQEVILRCVPISNHLYFYWYRQILGQKVEFLVSFYNNEISEKSEIFDDQFSVERPDGSNFTLKIRSTKLEDSAMYFCASTGGGTDTQYFGPGTRLTVL.